The 7 T cell receptor beta chains in this list originate from one sample, sequenced in a study of blood T cell repertoires in COVID-19. Assay: immunoSEQ multiplex PCR; the TCRdb copy retains only in-frame clones and omits some. This table has around 190,000 clones, roughly 86% appearing once. The sample taken for sequencing was PBMCs or T cells enriched from blood (not recorded which). These receptors all come from a woman in her 40s in a cohort exposed to, infected with or recovered from COVID-19 (not recorded which).

This clone was recorded only once. This sequence joins TRBV18 and TRBJ2-7, with D tentatively TRBD2 (5 bases). V lost 3 bases and J 3 bases, leaving 9 bases between the germline ends. The length of the CDR3 is 13 residues. CDR1 and CDR2 (germline): KGHSH, LQKENI. The CDR3 loop reads CASSPAGDYEQYF. The DNA of the CDR3 is TGTGCCAGCTCACCGGCCGGGGACTACGAGCAGTACTTC.

The rearrangement joins TRBV4-1 to TRBJ1-6, with TRBD1 as a possible D gene (5 bases). The CDR3 has 15 amino acids. Germline CDR1 MGHRA, CDR2 YSYEKL. The V end was cut by 1 base, the J end by 7 bases, with 11 bases between. CDR3 in DNA: TGCGCCAGCAGCCAAGTCCAGGGCGACAATTCACCCCTCCACTTT. This gives the protein CASSQVQGDNSPLHF.

This clone was recorded once. This chain links TRBV3-1 (or the pseudogene TRBV3-2) with TRBJ2-1, with TRBD2 identical over 13 bases. Trimming took 4 bases from V and 7 from J; bases not matched to a gene: 7. The CDR3 totals 16 residues. Germline CDR1 is LGHDT and CDR2 is YNNKEL (reference sequence). The CDR3 DNA sequence: TGTGCCAGCAGCCCTACTAGCGGGAGGGCCAGAAATGAGCAGTTCTTC. The encoded protein is CASSPTSGRARNEQFF.

The rearrangement uses TRBV7-9 and TRBJ1-2; D gene uncertain. Germline values: CDR1 SEHNR, CDR2 FQNEAQ (reference sequence). The CDR3 length is 15 residues. V lost 0 bases and J lost 4, with 12 bases in between. CDR3 bases: TGTGCCAGCAGCTTAGCGGAGGGATCGGGCTATGGCTACACCTTC. This codes for CASSLAEGSGYGYTF.

V and J are TRBV12-2 and TRBJ2-7; TRBD1 was called by the table and not checked on the DNA. TRBV12-2 is marked as a pseudogene. There are 13 residues in the CDR3. The CDR3: CARKGAACYEQYF. The CDR3 DNA follows: TGTGCAAGGAAGGGGGCTGCCTGCTACGAGCAGTACTTC.

This chain uses TRBV11-2 with TRBJ1-5; D remains ambiguous. CDR3 length: 15 residues. V was shortened by 4 bases and J by 3 bases, with 13 bases between the two germline ends. Germline loops: CDR1 SGHAT, CDR2 FQNNGV. CDR3 in amino acids: CASSSTTRLNQPQHF. The CDR3 bases are TGTGCCAGCAGCTCGACGACACGGCTCAATCAGCCCCAGCATTTT.

The chain is built from TRBV7-6 and TRBJ2-1; D is perhaps TRBD1 (5 bases). This CDR3 has 15 residues. V was cut by 5 bases and J by 2 bases, with 13 bases left in between. The V gene's germline CDR1 is SGHVS and CDR2 FNYEAQ. CDR3 in DNA: TGTGCCAGCAGCCCGACAGCCTTCGCCTACAATGAGCAGTTCTTC. The encoded protein is CASSPTAFAYNEQFF.